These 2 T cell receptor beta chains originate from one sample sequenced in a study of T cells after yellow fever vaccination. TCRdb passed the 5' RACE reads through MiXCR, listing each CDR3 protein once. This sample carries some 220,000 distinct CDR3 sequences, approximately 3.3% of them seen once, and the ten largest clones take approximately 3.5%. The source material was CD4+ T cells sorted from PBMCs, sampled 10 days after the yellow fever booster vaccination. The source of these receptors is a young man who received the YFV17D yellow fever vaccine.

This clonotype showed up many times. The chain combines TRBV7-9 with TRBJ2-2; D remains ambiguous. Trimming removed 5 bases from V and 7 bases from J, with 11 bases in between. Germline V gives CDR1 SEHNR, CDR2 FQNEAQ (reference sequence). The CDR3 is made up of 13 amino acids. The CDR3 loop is CASSLGLGGELFF. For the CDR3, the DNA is TGTGCCAGCAGCCTCGGCCTTGGCGGGGAGCTGTTTTTT.

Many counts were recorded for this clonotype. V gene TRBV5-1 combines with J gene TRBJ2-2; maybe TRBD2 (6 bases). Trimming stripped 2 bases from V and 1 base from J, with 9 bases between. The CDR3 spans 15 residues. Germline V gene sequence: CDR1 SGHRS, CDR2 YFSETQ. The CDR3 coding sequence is TGCGCCAGCAGCTTTACGGGAGTGAACACCGGGGAGCTGTTTTTT. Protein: CASSFTGVNTGELFF.